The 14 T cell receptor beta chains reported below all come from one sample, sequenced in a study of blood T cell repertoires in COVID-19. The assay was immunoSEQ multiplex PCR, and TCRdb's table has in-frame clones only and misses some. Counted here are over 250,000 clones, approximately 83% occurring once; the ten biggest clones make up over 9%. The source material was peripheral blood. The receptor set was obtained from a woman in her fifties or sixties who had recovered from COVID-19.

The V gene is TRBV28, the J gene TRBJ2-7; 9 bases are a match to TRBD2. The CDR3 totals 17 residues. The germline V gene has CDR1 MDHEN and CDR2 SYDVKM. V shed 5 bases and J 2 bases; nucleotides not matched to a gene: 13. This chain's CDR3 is CASSPTYSGSLPYEQYF. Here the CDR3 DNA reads TGTGCCAGCAGTCCAACGTATAGCGGGAGTCTACCCTACGAGCAGTACTTC.

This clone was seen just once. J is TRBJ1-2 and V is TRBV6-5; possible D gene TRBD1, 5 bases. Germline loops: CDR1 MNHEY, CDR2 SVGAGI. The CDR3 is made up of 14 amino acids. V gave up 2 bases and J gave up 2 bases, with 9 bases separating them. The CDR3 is CASSYQQGNYGYTF. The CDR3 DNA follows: TGTGCCAGCAGTTACCAGCAGGGCAACTATGGCTACACCTTC.

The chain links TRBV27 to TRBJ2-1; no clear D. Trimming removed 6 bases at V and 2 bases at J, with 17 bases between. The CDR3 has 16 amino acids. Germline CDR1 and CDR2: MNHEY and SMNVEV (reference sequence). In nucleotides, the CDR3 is TGTGCCAGCAGGCGAGACTTAGACTCCCCCTACAATGAGCAGTTCTTC. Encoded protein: CASRRDLDSPYNEQFF.

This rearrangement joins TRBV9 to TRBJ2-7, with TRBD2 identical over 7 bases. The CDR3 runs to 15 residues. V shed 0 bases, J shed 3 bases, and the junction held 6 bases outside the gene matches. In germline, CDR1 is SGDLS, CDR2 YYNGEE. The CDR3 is CASSVGEGRDYEQYF. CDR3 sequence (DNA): TGTGCCAGCAGCGTAGGGGAGGGCCGGGACTACGAGCAGTACTTC.

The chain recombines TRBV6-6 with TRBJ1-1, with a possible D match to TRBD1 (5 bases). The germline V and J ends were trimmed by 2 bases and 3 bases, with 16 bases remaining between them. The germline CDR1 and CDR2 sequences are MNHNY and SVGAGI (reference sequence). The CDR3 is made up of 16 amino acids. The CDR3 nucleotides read TGTGCCAGCAGTTACGGAGATCGGGGGAGGTACACTGAAGCTTTCTTT. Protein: CASSYGDRGRYTEAFF.

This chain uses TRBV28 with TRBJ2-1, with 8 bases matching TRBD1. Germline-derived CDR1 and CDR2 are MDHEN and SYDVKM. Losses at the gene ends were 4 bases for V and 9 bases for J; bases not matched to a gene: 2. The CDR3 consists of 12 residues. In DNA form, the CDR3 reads TGTGCCAGCAGTTCAGGGGGCGTTGAGCAGTTCTTC. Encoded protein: CASSSGGVEQFF.

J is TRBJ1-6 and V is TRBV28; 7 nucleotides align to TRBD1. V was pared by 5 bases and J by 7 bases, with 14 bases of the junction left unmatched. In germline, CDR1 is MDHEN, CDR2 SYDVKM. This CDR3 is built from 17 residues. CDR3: CASSPTGQALANSPLHF. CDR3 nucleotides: TGTGCCAGCAGTCCCACCGGACAGGCCCTGGCAAATTCACCCCTCCACTTT. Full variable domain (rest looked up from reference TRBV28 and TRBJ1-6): DVKVTQSSRYLVKRTGEKVFLECVQDMDHENMFWYRQDPGLGLRLIYFSYDVKMKEKGDIPEGYSVSREKKERFSLILESASTNQTSMYLCASSPTGQALANSPLHFGNGTRLTVT.

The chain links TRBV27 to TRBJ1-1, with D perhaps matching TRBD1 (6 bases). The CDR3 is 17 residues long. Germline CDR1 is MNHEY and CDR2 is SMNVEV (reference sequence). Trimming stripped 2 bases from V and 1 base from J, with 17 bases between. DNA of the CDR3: TGTGCCAGCAGTTTACCGGCTGGCAGGGGTTCGAACACTGAAGCTTTCTTT. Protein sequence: CASSLPAGRGSNTEAFF.

In DNA form, the CDR3 reads TGTGCCATCAGTGAGGGGGACAGGGGCCCTAAGAGCGGCTACACCTTC. Its protein product is CAISEGDRGPKSGYTF. The rearrangement uses TRBV10-3 and TRBJ1-2; 10 bases match TRBD1. This CDR3 has 16 residues. CDR1 and CDR2 (germline): ENHRY, SYGVKD. With 2 bases clipped from V and 8 bases from J, the junction kept 11 bases outside the gene matches.

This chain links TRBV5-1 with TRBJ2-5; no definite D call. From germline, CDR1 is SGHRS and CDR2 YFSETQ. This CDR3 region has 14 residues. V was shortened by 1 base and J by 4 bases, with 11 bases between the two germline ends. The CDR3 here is CASSLTPSGETQYF. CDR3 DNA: TGCGCCAGCAGCTTGACGCCTTCAGGAGAGACCCAGTACTTC.

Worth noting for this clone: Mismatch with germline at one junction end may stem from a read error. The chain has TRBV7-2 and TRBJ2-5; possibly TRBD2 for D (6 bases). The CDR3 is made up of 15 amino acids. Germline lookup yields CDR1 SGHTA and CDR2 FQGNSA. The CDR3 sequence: CASSIARGIQETQYF. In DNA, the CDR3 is TGTGCCAGCAGCATAGCGCGGGGCATTCAAGAGACCCAGTACTTC.

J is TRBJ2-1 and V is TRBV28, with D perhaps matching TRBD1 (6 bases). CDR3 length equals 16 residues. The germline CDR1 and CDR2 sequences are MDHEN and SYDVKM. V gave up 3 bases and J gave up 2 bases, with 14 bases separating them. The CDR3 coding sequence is TGTGCCAGCAGTTTGGGTGCATGGGGGCCCTACAATGAGCAGTTCTTC. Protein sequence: CASSLGAWGPYNEQFF.

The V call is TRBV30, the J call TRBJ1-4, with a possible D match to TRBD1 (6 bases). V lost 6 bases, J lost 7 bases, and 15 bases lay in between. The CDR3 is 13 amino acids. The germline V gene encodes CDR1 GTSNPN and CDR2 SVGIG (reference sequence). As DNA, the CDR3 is TGTGCCTGCGCGCCGGGGGGCGGTGAAAAACTGTTTTTT. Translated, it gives CACAPGGGEKLFF.

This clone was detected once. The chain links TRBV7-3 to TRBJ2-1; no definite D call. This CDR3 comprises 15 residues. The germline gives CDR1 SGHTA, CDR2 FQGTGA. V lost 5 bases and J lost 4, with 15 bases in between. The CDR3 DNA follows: TGTGCCAGCAGCCTGAGCCGCGAAAATTACAATGAGCAGTTCTTC. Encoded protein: CASSLSRENYNEQFF. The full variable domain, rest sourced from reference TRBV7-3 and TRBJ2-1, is GAGVSQTPSNKVTEKGKYVELRCDPISGHTALYWYRQSLGQGPEFLIYFQGTGAADDSGLPNDRFFAVRPEGSVSTLKIQRTERGDSAVYLCASSLSRENYNEQFFGPGTRLTVL.